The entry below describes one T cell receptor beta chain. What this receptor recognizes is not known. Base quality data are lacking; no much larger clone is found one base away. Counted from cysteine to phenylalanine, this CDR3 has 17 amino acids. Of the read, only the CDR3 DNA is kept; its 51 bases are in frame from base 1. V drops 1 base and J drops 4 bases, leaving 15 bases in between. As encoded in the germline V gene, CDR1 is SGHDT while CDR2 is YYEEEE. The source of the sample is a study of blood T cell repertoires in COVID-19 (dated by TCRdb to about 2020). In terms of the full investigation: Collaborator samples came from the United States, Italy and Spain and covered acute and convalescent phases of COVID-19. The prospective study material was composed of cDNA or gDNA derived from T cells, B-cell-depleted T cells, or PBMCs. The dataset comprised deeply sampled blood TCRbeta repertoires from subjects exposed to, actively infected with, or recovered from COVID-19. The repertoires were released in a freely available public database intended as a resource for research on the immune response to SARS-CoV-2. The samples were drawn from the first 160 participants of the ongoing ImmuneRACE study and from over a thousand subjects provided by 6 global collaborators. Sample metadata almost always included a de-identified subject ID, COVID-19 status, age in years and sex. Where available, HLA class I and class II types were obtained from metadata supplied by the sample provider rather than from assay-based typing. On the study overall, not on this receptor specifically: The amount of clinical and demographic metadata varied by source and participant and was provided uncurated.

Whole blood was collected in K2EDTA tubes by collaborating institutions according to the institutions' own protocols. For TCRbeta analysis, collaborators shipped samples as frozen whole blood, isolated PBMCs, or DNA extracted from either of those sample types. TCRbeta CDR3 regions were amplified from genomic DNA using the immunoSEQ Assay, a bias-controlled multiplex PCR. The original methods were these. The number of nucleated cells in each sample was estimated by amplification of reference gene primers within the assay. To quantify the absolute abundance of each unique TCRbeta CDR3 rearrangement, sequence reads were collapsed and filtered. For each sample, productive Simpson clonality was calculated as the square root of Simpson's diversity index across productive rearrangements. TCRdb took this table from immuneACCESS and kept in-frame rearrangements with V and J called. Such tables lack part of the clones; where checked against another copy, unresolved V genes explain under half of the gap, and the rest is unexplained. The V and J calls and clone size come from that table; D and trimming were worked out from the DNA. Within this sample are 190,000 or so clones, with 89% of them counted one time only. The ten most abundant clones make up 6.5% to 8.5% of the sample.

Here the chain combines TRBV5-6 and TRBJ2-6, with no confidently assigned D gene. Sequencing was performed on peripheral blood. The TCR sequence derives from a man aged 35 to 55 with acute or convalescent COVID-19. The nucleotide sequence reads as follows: TGTGCCAGCAGCTTGAGGCGGAATCTACTGGGGGCCAACGTCCTGACTTTC. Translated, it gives CASSLRRNLLGANVLTF.